This entry is about one T cell receptor (beta chain). In its sample, this clonotype was seen a few times. Its antigen remains undetermined. No per-base quality is available; no much larger clone lies one base away. The data were taken from a study of response to subunit inactivated influenza vaccine (dated by TCRdb to the late 2010s). About the investigation overall: The study used deep quantitative T cell receptor repertoire profiling to track responses to a trivalent subunit inactivated influenza vaccine.

The library was produced with RT-PCR. Sequencing relied on an Illumina HiSeq 2500. Using fastp trimming at Q25 and MiXCR clonotype assembly, TCRdb reanalyzed the public sequencing data and kept in-frame beta chains. Every entry covers one CDR3 protein and lists the most common genes and DNA from its rows. The sample data list around 540,000 distinct CDR3 sequences, and about 12% of these were observed just once. The ten largest account for roughly 10% of the sample. In the germline V gene, CDR1 corresponds to MGHDK and CDR2 to SYGVNS. Including the terminal cysteine and phenylalanine, the CDR3 comprises 13 residues. CDR3 DNA is the only sequence kept; it has 39 bases, read in frame from the first base. V loses 5 bases of germline sequence and J loses 6 bases, and the interval between the two ends is 11 bases. General conclusions and limits of the study: It was suggested by the authors that each seasonal influenza vaccination may recruit only a limited number of new T cells.

The material was PBMCs from blood, obtained on the day of vaccination. The V and J genes are TRBV25-1 and TRBJ2-1, with the D segment identity uncertain. This TCR derives from a man between 50 and 59 years old who received an inactivated influenza vaccine. Donor details come from another sample of the same person, matched by shared clones. The CDR3 protein: CASSLSSFNEQFF. The sequenced DNA: TGTGCCAGCAGTTTGTCGAGTTTCAATGAGCAGTTCTTC. With the portions outside the CDR3 filled from the reference TRBV25-1 and TRBJ2-1 genes, the complete variable region becomes EADIYQTPRYLVIGTGKKITLECSQTMGHDKMYWYQQDPGMELHLIHYSYGVNSTEKGDLSSESTVSRIRTEHFPLTLESARPSHTSQYLCASSLSSFNEQFFGPGTRLTVL.